This T cell receptor beta chain was profiled in a study of blood T cells in healthy people across ages. General observations from the study: Diversity estimates drawn from one million T cells were deemed underestimates. There were more naive CD4+ cells and higher diversity in long-lived donors than in aged donors.

Germline-derived CDR1 and CDR2 are ENHRY and SYGVKD. Trimming at V came to 3 bases and at J to 10 bases, leaving 3 bases not matched to a gene. The CDR3 totals 12 residues. Together with a sample-barcoded 5' primer, a J-beta primer mix was included in a second PCR lasting about 6 to 12 cycles. TCRdb reprocessed the 5' RACE reads with MiXCR, giving one entry per CDR3 protein. The sample has around 690,000 distinct CDR3 sequences, 45% to 65% seen once. In regard to this clonotype: Its antigen is not identified.

V gene TRBV10-3 combines with J gene TRBJ2-1, with 7 positions matching TRBD2. Source material: blood. This receptor was obtained from a man between 60 and 70 years old in good health. The CDR3 region is CAISELLAEQFF. CDR3 sequence (DNA): TGTGCCATCAGTGAATTACTAGCGGAGCAGTTCTTC.